The 19 T cell receptor beta chains listed next were all sequenced from one sample in a study of blood T cell repertoires in COVID-19. Using immunoSEQ multiplex PCR, the repertoire was profiled, and TCRdb retains in-frame clones only, with some absent. The table has around 140,000 clones, more than 70% seen once. What was sequenced was peripheral blood. Source of these receptors: a human donor in a cohort sampled during active COVID-19.

J is TRBJ2-1 and V is TRBV18; 9 nucleotides match TRBD2. The CDR3 runs 16 residues. J lost 7 bases, V lost 3 bases, and 10 bases had no gene match. Germline-derived CDR1 and CDR2 are KGHSH and LQKENI. This chain's CDR3 is CASSPRPGLATNEQFF. CDR3 in DNA: TGTGCCAGCTCACCCCGACCGGGACTAGCTACGAATGAGCAGTTCTTC.

The chain recombines TRBV4-2 with TRBJ2-5, with D perhaps matching TRBD1 (6 bases). CDR3 size: 14 residues. CDR1 LGHNA and CDR2 YNFKEQ come from the germline V gene. Trimming removed 1 base from V and 5 bases from J, with 11 bases in between. The CDR3 spells CASSQVQGLETQYF. DNA of the CDR3: TGTGCCAGCAGCCAAGTACAGGGATTGGAGACCCAGTACTTC.

This chain uses TRBV6-5 with TRBJ1-2; 8 bases fit TRBD1. J lost 3 bases, V lost 2 bases, and 8 bases had no gene match. The CDR3 is made up of 16 amino acids. Germline CDR1 MNHEY, CDR2 SVGAGI. For the CDR3, the DNA is TGTGCCAGCAGTTACGGGTTTGCGACAGGGGACTATGGCTACACCTTC. Its translation is CASSYGFATGDYGYTF.

The chain joins TRBV7-3 to TRBJ2-3; D possibly corresponds to TRBD2 (5 bases). The CDR3 totals 13 residues. The V end lost 5 bases, the J end lost 3 bases, and 9 bases lay between the germline ends. Per the germline V gene, CDR1 is SGHTA and CDR2 is FQGTGA. CDR3 protein: CASSPTGTDTQYF. The CDR3 region has the DNA TGTGCCAGCAGCCCCACGGGGACAGATACGCAGTATTTT. Using reference TRBV7-3 and TRBJ2-3 for the parts outside the CDR3, the full variable domain is GAGVSQTPSNKVTEKGKYVELRCDPISGHTALYWYRQSLGQGPEFLIYFQGTGAADDSGLPNDRFFAVRPEGSVSTLKIQRTERGDSAVYLCASSPTGTDTQYFGPGTRLTVL.

The chain carries TRBV10-3 and TRBJ2-5, with 7 bases aligning to TRBD2. Germline CDR1 is ENHRY and CDR2 is SYGVKD. This CDR3 has 16 residues. J lost 2 bases, V lost 0 bases, and 6 bases had no gene match. The CDR3 loop reads CAISESSSGWQETQYF. Here the CDR3 DNA reads TGTGCCATCAGTGAGTCTTCTAGCGGATGGCAAGAGACCCAGTACTTC.

This chain uses TRBV4-1 with TRBJ2-4; D possibly corresponds to TRBD1 (6 bases). The ends were cut back, 2 bases at V and 0 bases at J, with 17 bases in the middle. Germline V gives CDR1 MGHRA, CDR2 YSYEKL. The CDR3 covers 18 residues. CDR3 residues: CASSQLLQGPLAKNIQYF. In DNA, the CDR3 is TGCGCCAGCAGCCAACTCCTCCAGGGGCCTCTAGCCAAAAACATTCAGTACTTC.

CDR3 sequence reads: CASRSGTGPDGYTF. The CDR3 bases are TGTGCCAGCAGATCCGGGACAGGGCCAGATGGCTACACCTTC. V usage is TRBV5-8 and J usage is TRBJ1-2, with 9 bases aligning to TRBD1. CDR3 length: 14 amino acids. V shed 5 bases, J shed 6 bases, and the junction held 8 bases outside the gene matches. Germline CDR1 SGHTS, CDR2 YDEGEE.

This chain joins TRBV5-1 and TRBJ2-3, with D perhaps matching TRBD2 (5 bases). Germline lookup yields CDR1 SGHRS and CDR2 YFSETQ. The CDR3 is made up of 16 amino acids. The V end lost 0 bases, the J end lost 3 bases, and 14 bases lay between the germline ends. The DNA for the CDR3 is TGCGCCAGCAGCTTGGCGGTCATGGGGAGAACAGATACGCAGTATTTT. It yields the protein CASSLAVMGRTDTQYF. Full variable domain (outside the CDR3, taken from reference TRBV5-1 and TRBJ2-3): KAGVTQTPRYLIKTRGQQVTLSCSPISGHRSVSWYQQTPGQGLQFLFEYFSETQRNKGNFPGRFSGRQFSNSRSEMNVSTLELGDSALYLCASSLAVMGRTDTQYFGPGTRLTVL.

The chain uses TRBV4-1 and TRBJ2-3, with 10 bases lining up with TRBD1. V gave up 2 bases and J gave up 4 bases; unmatched junction bases: 3. The germline V gene has CDR1 MGHRA and CDR2 YSYEKL. This CDR3 spans 15 amino acids. The CDR3 loop is CASSQTGTGADTQYF. In DNA form, the CDR3 reads TGCGCCAGCAGCCAAACCGGGACAGGGGCAGATACGCAGTATTTT.

This chain connects TRBV6-5 to TRBJ2-7; D perhaps matches TRBD2 (5 bases). The CDR3 has 16 residues. V was trimmed by 0 bases and J by 0 bases, leaving 12 bases between them. Germline CDR1 is MNHEY and CDR2 is SVGAGI. DNA of the CDR3: TGTGCCAGCAGTTACTCTCCCCCGGGATACTCCTACGAGCAGTACTTC. Translation: CASSYSPPGYSYEQYF.

The rearrangement links TRBV7-8 to TRBJ2-3; unclear D gene. V lost 5 bases to trimming and J lost 7 bases, with 10 bases between them. The length of the CDR3 is 12 residues. The germline V gene has CDR1 SGHVS and CDR2 FQNEAQ. CDR3 residues: CASSPDRNTQYF. For the CDR3, the DNA is TGTGCCAGCAGCCCCGATAGAAATACGCAGTATTTT.

The chain links TRBV19 to TRBJ2-7; 12 bases line up with TRBD1. The CDR3 has 15 amino acids. Germline V lookup: CDR1 LNHDA, CDR2 SQIVND (reference sequence). The V gene end was trimmed by 3 bases and the J gene end by 4 bases; junction bases not matched to a gene: 4. CDR3 sequence (DNA): TGTGCCAGTAGTATGAGGGGACAGGGGGCTTACGAGCAGTACTTC. It translates to CASSMRGQGAYEQYF.

CDR3 in DNA: TGTGCCAGCAGGCGGGAAGAGGGTTCACCCCTCCACTTT. It is translated as CASRREEGSPLHF. This rearrangement joins TRBV12-3 or TRBV12-4 to TRBJ1-6, with D uncertain. V was cut by 6 bases and J by 9 bases, with 12 bases left in between. The CDR3 runs 13 residues.

The genes are TRBV14 and TRBJ2-3; TRBD2 might be the D (6 bases). The CDR3 has 16 amino acids. Germline V gene sequence: CDR1 SGHDN, CDR2 FVKESK. Trimming removed 4 bases from V and 5 bases from J, with 19 bases in between. The CDR3 region has the DNA TGTGCCAGCAGCCCCTTCGGGACTCTCCCGGGAGATACGCAGTATTTT. It encodes CASSPFGTLPGDTQYF.

The sample holds one count of this clone. The genes are TRBV27 and TRBJ1-5; 9 positions match TRBD1. This CDR3 comprises 19 residues. The junction had 16 bases not matched to a gene; V was cut back by 4 bases and J by 3 bases. Germline loops: CDR1 MNHEY, CDR2 SMNVEV (reference sequence). The CDR3 reads CASSSLRWSRTGDNQPQHF. The CDR3 DNA reads TGTGCCAGCAGTTCCTTACGTTGGAGCCGGACAGGGGACAATCAGCCCCAGCATTTT.

The CDR3 sequence: CACPSRDSNYGYTF. In DNA form, the CDR3 reads TGTGCCTGTCCATCCCGGGACAGCAACTATGGCTACACCTTC. The rearrangement joins TRBV30 to TRBJ1-2; 7 bases match TRBD1. Germline-derived CDR1 and CDR2 are GTSNPN and SVGIG (reference sequence). The CDR3 covers 14 residues. V gave up 6 bases and J gave up 2 bases; unmatched junction bases: 9.

This rearrangement joins TRBV6-2 or TRBV6-3 to TRBJ2-6, with 7 bases that match TRBD1. Per germline, CDR1 MNHEY and CDR2 SVGEGT. After removal of 6 bases from V and 1 base from J, the junction contained 3 bases not matched to a gene. This CDR3 has 15 amino acids. CDR3 coding DNA: TGTGCCAGCAGCCTACAGGGGTCTGGGGCCAACGTCCTGACTTTC. Its translation is CASSLQGSGANVLTF.

The chain employs TRBV5-1 and TRBJ1-1; D remains ambiguous. This CDR3 spans 13 amino acids. Trimming shortened V by 0 bases and J by 11 bases, and 14 bases separated the two germline ends. Per germline, CDR1 SGHRS and CDR2 YFSETQ. In nucleotides, the CDR3 is TGCGCCAGCAGCTTGGAGCGGGATGATAGGGCTTTCTTT. The encoded protein is CASSLERDDRAFF. The full variable domain, rest sourced from reference TRBV5-1 and TRBJ1-1, is KAGVTQTPRYLIKTRGQQVTLSCSPISGHRSVSWYQQTPGQGLQFLFEYFSETQRNKGNFPGRFSGRQFSNSRSEMNVSTLELGDSALYLCASSLERDDRAFFGQGTRLTVV.

The chain couples TRBV14 to TRBJ1-6; D perhaps matches TRBD1 (5 bases). The CDR3 covers 13 residues. Trimming cost V 4 bases and J 8 bases, with 9 bases left between them. Germline CDR1 is SGHDN and CDR2 is FVKESK. As DNA, the CDR3 is TGTGCCAGCAGCCCCCGCAGGGATTCACCCCTCCACTTT. Its translation: CASSPRRDSPLHF.